This T cell receptor beta chain was recovered during a study of cytomegalovirus exposure and HLA in healthy donors. Overall study context: From donors who were HLA-typed, an early data release held 80 million to 85 million unique TCRs.

It was with 60 Vbeta and 13 Jbeta primers that the PCR ran. In the original analysis: In a later analysis, of tens of millions of unique beta chains, roughly 11 million appeared in at least two donors. Produced via immunoSEQ multiplex PCR; TCRdb's table is partial and in-frame only. The V and J calls and clone size come from that table; D and trimming were worked out from the DNA. The sample includes fewer than 200,000 clones, roughly 80% of them seen just once. The CDR3 covers 14 residues. Per the germline V gene, CDR1 is MNHEY and CDR2 is SVGAGI. The V gene lost 6 bases and the J gene lost 9 bases, with 15 bases spanning the gap.

Sequencing was carried out using PBMCs. The V call is TRBV6-5, the J call TRBJ1-6, with D perhaps matching TRBD1 (6 bases). The TCR was taken from a female donor in good health and CMV-seronegative. For the CDR3, the DNA is TGTGCCAGCAGCCCGACCTTGGGGGCTTCACCCCTCCACTTT. It specifies CASSPTLGASPLHF.